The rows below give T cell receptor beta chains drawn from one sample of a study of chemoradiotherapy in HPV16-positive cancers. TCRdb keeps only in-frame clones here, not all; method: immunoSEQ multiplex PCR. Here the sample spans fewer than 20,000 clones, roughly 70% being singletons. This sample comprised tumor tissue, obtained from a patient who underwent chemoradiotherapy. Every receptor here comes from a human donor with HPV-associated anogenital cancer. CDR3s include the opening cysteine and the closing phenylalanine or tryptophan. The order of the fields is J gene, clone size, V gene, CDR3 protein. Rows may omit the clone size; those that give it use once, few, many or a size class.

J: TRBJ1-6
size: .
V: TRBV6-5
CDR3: CASSYSQGNSPLHF

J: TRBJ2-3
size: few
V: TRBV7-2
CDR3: CASSLAIQGAGTDTQYF

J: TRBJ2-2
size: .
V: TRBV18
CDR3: CASSPYQWTGWDTGELFF

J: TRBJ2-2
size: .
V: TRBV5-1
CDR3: CASSLSPASGRNPGELFF

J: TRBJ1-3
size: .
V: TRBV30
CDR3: CAWSPIGSGNTIYF

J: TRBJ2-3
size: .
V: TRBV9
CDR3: CASSVAFIEGRTDTQYF

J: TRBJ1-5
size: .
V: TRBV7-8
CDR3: CASTMREGEGPQHF

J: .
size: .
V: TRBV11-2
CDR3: CASNDERGAYEQYF

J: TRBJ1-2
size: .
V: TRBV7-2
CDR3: CASSLTGVDYGYTF

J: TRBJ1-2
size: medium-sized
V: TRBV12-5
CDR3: CASGINYGYTF

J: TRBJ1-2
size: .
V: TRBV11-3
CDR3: CASSLEAGDNYGYTF

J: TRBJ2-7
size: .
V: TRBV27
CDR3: CASQRTGDSYEQYF

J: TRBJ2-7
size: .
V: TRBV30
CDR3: CAWKPGNSLWYF

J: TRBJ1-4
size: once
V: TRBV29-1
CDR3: CSVLGMRDEKLFF

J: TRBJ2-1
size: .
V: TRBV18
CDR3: CASSLLDAYNEQFF

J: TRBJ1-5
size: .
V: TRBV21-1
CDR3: CASSKDRGKAARQPQHF

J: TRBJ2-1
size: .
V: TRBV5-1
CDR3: CASSPELAYNEQFF

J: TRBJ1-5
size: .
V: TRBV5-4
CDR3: CASSHDRNQPQHF

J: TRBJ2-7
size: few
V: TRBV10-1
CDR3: CARGGYEQYF

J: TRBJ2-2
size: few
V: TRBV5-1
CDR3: CASSFGKANTGELFF

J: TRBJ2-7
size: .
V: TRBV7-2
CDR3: CASSSGPAREQYF

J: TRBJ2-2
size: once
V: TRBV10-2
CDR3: CASRLTGTNTGELFF

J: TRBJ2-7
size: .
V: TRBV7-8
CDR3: CASSLEARVDEQYF

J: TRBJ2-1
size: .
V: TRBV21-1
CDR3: CASSTSGRAYNEQFF

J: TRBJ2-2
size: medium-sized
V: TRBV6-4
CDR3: CASSDRPDTGELFF

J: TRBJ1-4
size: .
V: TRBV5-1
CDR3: CASSFGTGREKLFF

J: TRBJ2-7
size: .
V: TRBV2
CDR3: CASSEYYEQYF

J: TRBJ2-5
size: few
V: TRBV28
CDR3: CASSLTGGGGETQYF

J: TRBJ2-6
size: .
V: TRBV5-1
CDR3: CASSQGTFLSGANVLTF

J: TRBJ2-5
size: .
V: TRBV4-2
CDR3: CASSQALAGGPALKTQYF

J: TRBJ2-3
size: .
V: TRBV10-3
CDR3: CAIKGAEGTDTQYF

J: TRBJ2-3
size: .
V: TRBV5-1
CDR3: CASSLGGLAGADTQYF

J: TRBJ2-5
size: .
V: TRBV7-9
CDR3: CASSPTDRQETQYF

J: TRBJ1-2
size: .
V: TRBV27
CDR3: CASSGPGSGYTF

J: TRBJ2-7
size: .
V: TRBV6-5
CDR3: CASKLLGQGGEQYF

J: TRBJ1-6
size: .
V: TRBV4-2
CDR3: CASSLAGGTYNSPLHF

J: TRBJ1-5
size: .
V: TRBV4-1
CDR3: CASSQDSGAGGQPQHF

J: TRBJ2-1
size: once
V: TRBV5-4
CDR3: CASSGGQRRSYNEQFF

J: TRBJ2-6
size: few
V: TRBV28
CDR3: CASSSTIQGPSGANVLTF

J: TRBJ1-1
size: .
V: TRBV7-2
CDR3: CASSLVSDEAFF

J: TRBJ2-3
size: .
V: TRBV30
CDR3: CAWSVPNRQRITDTQYF

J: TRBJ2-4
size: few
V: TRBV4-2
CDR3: CASSQDSGAGTKNIQYF

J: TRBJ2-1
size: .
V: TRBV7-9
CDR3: CASRQSGSSYNEQFF

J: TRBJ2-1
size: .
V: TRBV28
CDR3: CASSETREQFF

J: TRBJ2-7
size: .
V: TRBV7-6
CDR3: CASSLAIGAGDEQYF

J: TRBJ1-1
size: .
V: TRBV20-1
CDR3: CRGEGYTEAFF

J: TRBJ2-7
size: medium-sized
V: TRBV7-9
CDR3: CASSTTLGGSSSKQYF

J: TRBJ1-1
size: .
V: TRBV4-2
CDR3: CASSQEGARNTEAFF

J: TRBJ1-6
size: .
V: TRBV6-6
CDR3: CASSYANSYNSPLHF

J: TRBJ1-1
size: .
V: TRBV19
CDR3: CASSPREGRTEAFF

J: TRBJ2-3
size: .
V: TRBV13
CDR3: CASSRRQVGDTQYF

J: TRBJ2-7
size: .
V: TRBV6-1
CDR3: CASSTSQDRAYEQYF

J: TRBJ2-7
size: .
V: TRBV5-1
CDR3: CASSWSGTPAYEQYF

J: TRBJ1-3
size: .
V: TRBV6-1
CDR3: CASSVFSYSSSGNTIYF

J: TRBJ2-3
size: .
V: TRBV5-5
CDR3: CASSLGGRSTDTQYF

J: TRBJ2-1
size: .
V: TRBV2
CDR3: CASGVYNEQFF

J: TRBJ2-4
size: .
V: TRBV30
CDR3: CAWGGEGKNIQYF

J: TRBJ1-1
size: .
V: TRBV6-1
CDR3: CASSEWRDTEAFF

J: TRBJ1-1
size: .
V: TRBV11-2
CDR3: CASSVQRVGTEAFF

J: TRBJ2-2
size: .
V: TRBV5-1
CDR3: CASSLAAANTGELFF